The T cell receptor (beta chain) under discussion was sequenced for a study of blood T cell repertoires in COVID-19. Whole-study context: Samples came from the United States, Italy and Spain, spanning acute and convalescent COVID-19. In each case, the material was cDNA or gDNA derived from T cells, B-cell-depleted T cells, or PBMCs.

This clone has just a few counts. Authors' analysis steps: Amplification from reference gene primers served as the basis for estimated nucleated cell counts. Assay: immunoSEQ multiplex PCR; the TCRdb copy retains only in-frame clones and omits some. V, J and clone size are those of that table, while D and trimming were read from the DNA. The table has some 370,000 clones, over 75% seen once. Patients of the Seattle cohort, enrolled during active infection, were followed longitudinally. The germline CDR1 and CDR2 sequences are SGHTA and FQGNSA. This CDR3 has 15 amino acids. V shed 5 bases and J shed 2 bases, with 13 bases lying between them.

This chain joins TRBV7-2 and TRBJ1-5; D may be TRBD1 (6 bases). Sequences were obtained from peripheral blood. The sequence was obtained from a woman aged 25 to 39 with COVID-19, enrolled during active disease. Here the CDR3 reads CASSRGGGGNQPQHF. DNA for the CDR3: TGTGCCAGCAGCCGCGGCGGGGGCGGCAATCAGCCCCAGCATTTT.